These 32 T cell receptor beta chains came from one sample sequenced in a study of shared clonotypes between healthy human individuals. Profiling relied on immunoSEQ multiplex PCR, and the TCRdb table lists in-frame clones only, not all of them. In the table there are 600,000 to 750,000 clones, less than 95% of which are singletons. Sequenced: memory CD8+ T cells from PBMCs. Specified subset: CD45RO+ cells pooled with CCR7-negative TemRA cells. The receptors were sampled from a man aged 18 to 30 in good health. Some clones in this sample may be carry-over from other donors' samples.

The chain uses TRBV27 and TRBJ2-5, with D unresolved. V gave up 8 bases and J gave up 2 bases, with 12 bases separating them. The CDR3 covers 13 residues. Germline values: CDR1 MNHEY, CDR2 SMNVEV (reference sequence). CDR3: CASSSLGQETQYF. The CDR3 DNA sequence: TGTGCCAGCTCCAGTTTAGGGCAAGAGACCCAGTACTTC.

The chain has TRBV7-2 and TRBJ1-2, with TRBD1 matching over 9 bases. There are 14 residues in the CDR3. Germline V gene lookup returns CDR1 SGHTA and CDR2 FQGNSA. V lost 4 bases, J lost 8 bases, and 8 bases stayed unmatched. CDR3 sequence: CASSYGTGRNGYTF. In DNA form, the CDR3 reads TGTGCCAGCAGCTATGGGACAGGGAGGAACGGCTACACCTTC.

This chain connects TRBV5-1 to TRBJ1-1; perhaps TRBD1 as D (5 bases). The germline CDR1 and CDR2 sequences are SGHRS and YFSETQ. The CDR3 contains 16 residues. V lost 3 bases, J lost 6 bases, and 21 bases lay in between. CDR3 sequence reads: CASSWTPLGLMSEAFF. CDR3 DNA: TGCGCCAGCAGCTGGACACCACTAGGGTTAATGTCTGAAGCTTTCTTT.

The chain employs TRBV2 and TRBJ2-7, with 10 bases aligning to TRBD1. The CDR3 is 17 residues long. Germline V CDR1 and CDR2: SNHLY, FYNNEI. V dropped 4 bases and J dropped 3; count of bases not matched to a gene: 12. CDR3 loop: CASSAPPGTGALYEQYF. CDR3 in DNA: TGTGCCAGCAGTGCCCCACCAGGGACAGGGGCACTCTACGAGCAGTACTTC. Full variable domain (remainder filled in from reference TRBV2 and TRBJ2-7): EPEVTQTPSHQVTQMGQEVILRCVPISNHLYFYWYRQILGQKVEFLVSFYNNEISEKSEIFDDQFSVERPDGSNFTLKIRSTKLEDSAMYFCASSAPPGTGALYEQYFGPGTRLTVT.

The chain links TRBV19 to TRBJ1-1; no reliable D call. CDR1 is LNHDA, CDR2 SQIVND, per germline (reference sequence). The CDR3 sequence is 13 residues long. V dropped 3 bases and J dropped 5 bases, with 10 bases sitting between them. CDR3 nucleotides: TGTGCCAGTAGTATCGGATCTAAAACTGAAGCTTTCTTT. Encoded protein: CASSIGSKTEAFF.

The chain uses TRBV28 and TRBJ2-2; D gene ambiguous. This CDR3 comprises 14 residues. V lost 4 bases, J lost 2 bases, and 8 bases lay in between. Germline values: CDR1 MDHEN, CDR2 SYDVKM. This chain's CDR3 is CASSSDLNTGELFF. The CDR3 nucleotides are TGTGCCAGCAGTTCGGACCTTAACACCGGGGAGCTGTTTTTT.

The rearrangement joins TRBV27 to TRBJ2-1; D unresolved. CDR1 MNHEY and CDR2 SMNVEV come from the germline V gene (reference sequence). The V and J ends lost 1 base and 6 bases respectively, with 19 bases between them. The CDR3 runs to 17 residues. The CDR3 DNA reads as TGTGCCAGCAGTTTATTTCCCCCCCGTTCGCAAGCCAATGAGCAGTTCTTC. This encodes CASSLFPPRSQANEQFF.

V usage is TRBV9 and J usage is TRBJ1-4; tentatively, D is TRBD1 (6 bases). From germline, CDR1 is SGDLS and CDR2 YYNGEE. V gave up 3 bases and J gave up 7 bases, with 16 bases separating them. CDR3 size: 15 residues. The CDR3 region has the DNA TGTGCCAGCAGCGCCCGGGGGACAAGGGGTGAAAAACTGTTTTTT. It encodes CASSARGTRGEKLFF.

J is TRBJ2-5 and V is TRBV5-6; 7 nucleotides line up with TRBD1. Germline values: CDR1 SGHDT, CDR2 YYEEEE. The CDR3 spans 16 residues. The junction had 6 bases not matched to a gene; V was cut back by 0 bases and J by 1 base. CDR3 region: CASSLAVQGPQETQYF. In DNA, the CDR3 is TGTGCCAGCAGCTTGGCGGTACAGGGGCCCCAAGAGACCCAGTACTTC. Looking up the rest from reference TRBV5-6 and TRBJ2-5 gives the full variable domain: DAGVTQSPTHLIKTRGQQVTLRCSPKSGHDTVSWYQQALGQGPQFIFQYYEEEERQRGNFPDRFSGHQFPNYSSELNVNALLLGDSALYLCASSLAVQGPQETQYFGPGTRLLVL.

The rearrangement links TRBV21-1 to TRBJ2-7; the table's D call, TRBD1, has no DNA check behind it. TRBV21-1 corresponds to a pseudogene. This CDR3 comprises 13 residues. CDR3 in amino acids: CASSKGQGGEQYF. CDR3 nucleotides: TGTGCCAGCAGCAAAGGTCAGGGTGGCGAGCAGTACTTC.

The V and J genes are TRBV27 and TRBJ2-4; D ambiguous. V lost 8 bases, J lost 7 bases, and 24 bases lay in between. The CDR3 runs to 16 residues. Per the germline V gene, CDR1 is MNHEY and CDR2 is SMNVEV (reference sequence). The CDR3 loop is CASRNLGLSPRNIQYF. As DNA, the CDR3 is TGTGCCAGCCGCAACTTGGGGTTGTCCCCGAGGAACATTCAGTACTTC.

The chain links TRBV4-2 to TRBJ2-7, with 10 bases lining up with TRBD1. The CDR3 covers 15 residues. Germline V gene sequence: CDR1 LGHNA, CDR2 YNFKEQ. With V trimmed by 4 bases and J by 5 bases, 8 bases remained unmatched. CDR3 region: CASSRRDRGIDEQYF. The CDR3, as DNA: TGTGCCAGCAGCCGCCGGGACAGGGGAATCGACGAGCAGTACTTC.

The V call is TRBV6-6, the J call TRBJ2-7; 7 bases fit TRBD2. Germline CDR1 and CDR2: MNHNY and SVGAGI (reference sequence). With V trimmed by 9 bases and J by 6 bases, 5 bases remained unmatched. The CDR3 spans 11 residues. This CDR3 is CASGPGGEQYF. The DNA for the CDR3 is TGTGCCAGTGGGCCGGGGGGCGAGCAGTACTTC.

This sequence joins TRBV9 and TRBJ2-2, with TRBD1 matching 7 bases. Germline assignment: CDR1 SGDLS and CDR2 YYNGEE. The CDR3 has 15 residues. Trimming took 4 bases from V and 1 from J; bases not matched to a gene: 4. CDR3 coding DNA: TGTGCCAGCAGCCTTGGGACAGTGAACACCGGGGAGCTGTTTTTT. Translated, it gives CASSLGTVNTGELFF.

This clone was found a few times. The CDR3 loop reads CASSPTGQGSNQPQHF. In DNA form, the CDR3 reads TGTGCCAGCAGTCCTACGGGACAGGGGTCTAATCAGCCCCAGCATTTT. This rearrangement joins TRBV27 to TRBJ1-5, with 10 positions matching TRBD1. CDR3 length: 16 residues. Germline CDR1 and CDR2: MNHEY and SMNVEV (reference sequence). V trimming: 5 bases; J trimming: 4 bases; junction bases outside the gene matches: 8.

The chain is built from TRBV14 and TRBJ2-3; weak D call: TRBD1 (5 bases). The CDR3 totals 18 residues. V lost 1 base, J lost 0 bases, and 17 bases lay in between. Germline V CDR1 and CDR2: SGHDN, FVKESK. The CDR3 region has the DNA TGTGCCAGCAGCCAAGCGACAGAGCACAAATTTAGCACAGATACGCAGTATTTT. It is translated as CASSQATEHKFSTDTQYF. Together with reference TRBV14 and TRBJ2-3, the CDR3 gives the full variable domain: EAGVTQFPSHSVIEKGQTVTLRCDPISGHDNLYWYRRVMGKEIKFLLHFVKESKQDESGMPNNRFLAERTGGTYSTLKVQPAELEDSGVYFCASSQATEHKFSTDTQYFGPGTRLTVL.

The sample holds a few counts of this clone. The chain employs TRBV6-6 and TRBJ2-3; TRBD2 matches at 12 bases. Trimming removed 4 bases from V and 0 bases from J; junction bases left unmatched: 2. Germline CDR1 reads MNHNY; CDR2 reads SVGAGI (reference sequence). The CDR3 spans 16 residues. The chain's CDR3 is CASSFGLAGSTDTQYF. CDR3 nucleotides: TGTGCCAGCAGTTTTGGACTAGCGGGGAGCACAGATACGCAGTATTTT.

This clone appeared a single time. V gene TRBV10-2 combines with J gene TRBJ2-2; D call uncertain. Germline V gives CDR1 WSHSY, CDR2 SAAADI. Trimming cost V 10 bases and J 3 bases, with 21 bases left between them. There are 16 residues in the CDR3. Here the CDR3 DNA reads TGCGCCACCTCCTCGCTAGGGCTAGGAGACACCGGGGAGCTGTTTTTT. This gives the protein CATSSLGLGDTGELFF.

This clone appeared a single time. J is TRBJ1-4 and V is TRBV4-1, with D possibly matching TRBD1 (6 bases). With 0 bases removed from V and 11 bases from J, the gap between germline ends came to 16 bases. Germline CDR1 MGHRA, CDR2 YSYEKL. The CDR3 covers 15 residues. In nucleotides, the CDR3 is TGCGCCAGCAGCCAAGATGGATTCGGGGGCGGGAAACTGTTTTTT. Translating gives CASSQDGFGGGKLFF.

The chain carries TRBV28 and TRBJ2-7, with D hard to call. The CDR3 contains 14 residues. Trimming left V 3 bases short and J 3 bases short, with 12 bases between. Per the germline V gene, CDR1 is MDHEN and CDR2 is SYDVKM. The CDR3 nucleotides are TGTGCCAGCAGTTTCCTTTCCCAGGACTACGAGCAGTACTTC. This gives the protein CASSFLSQDYEQYF.

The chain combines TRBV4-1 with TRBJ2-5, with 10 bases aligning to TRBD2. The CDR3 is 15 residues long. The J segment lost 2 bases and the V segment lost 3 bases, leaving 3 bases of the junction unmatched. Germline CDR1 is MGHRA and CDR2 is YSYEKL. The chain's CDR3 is CASSHRLAGQETQYF. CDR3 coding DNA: TGCGCCAGCAGCCACCGACTAGCGGGTCAAGAGACCCAGTACTTC.

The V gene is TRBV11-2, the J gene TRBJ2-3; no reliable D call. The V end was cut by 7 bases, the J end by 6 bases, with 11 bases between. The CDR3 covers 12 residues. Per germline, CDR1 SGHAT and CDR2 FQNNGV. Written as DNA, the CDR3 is TGTGCCAGCAAACCGTTCATGGATACGCAGTATTTT. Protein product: CASKPFMDTQYF.

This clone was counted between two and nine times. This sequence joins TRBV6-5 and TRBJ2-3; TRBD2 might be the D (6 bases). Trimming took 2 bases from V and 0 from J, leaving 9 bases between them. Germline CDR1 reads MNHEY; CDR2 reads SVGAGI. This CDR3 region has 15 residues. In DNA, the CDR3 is TGTGCCAGCAGTTACGATGGGGGGAGCACAGATACGCAGTATTTT. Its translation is CASSYDGGSTDTQYF.

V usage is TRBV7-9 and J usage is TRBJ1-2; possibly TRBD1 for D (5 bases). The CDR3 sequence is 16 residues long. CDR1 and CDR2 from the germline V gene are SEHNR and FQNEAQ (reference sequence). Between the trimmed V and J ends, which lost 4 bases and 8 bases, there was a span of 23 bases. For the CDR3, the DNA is TGTGCCAGCAGCTCCTCATTGTTGTTGGGGGTGCGGGGCTACACCTTC. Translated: CASSSSLLLGVRGYTF.

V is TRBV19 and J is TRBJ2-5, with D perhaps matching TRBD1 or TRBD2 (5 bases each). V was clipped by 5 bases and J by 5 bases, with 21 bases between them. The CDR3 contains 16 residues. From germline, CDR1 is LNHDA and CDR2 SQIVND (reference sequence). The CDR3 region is CASSAEFSRGRETQYF. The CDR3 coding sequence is TGTGCCAGTAGTGCCGAATTTTCGAGGGGCCGGGAGACCCAGTACTTC. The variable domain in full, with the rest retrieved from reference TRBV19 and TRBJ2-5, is DGGITQSPKYLFRKEGQNVTLSCEQNLNHDAMYWYRQDPGQGLRLIYYSQIVNDFQKGDIAEGYSVSREKKESFPLTVTSAQKNPTAFYLCASSAEFSRGRETQYFGPGTRLLVL.

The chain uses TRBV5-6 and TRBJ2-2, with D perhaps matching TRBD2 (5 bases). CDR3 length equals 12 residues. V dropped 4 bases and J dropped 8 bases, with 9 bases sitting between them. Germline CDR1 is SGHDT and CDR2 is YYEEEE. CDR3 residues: CASSPGLGELFF. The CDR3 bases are TGTGCCAGCAGCCCGGGGTTAGGGGAGCTGTTTTTT.

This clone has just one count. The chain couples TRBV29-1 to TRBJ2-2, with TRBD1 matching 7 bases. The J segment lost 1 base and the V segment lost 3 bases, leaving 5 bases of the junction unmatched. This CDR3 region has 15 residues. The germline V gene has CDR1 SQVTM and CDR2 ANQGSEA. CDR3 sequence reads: CSVETGTENTGELFF. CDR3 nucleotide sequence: TGCAGCGTTGAGACCGGGACAGAGAACACCGGGGAGCTGTTTTTT.

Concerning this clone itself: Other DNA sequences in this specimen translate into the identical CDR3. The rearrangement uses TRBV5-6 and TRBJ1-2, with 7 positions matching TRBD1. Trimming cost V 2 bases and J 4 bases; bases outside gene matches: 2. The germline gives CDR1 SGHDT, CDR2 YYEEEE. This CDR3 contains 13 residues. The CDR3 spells CASSLGTAYGYTF. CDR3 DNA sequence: TGTGCCAGCAGCTTAGGGACAGCCTATGGCTACACCTTC. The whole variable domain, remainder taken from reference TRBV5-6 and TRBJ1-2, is DAGVTQSPTHLIKTRGQQVTLRCSPKSGHDTVSWYQQALGQGPQFIFQYYEEEERQRGNFPDRFSGHQFPNYSSELNVNALLLGDSALYLCASSLGTAYGYTFGSGTRLTVV.

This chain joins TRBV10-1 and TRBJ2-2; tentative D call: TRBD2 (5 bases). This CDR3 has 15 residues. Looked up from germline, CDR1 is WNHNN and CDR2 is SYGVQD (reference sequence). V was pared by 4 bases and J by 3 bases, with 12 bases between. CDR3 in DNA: TGCGCCAGCAGTGGGACTCATCGGGACACCGGGGAGCTGTTTTTT. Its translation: CASSGTHRDTGELFF.

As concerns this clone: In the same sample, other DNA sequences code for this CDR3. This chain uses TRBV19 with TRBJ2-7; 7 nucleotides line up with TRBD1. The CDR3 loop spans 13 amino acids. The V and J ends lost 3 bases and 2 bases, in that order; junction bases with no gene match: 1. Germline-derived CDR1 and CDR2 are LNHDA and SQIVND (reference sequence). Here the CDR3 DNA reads TGTGCCAGTAGTATCGGGACAGCCTACGAGCAGTACTTC. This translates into CASSIGTAYEQYF.

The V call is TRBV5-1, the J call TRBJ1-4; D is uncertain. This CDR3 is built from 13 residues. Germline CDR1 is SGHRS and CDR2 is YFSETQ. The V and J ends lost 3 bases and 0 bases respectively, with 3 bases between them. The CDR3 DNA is TGCGCCAGCAGCTCCCCAACTAATGAAAAACTGTTTTTT. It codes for CASSSPTNEKLFF.

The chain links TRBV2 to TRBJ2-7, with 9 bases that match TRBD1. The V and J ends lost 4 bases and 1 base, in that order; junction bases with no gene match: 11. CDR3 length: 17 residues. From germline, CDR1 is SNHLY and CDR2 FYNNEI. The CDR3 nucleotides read TGTGCCAGCAGTGTTCGGACAGGGGTCCCTCTTTCCTACGAGCAGTACTTC. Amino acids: CASSVRTGVPLSYEQYF.